The clone carrying this T cell receptor beta chain was detected ten times or more. This sample is part of a study of T cells after yellow fever vaccination. Study-wide context: SMART-Seq v4 Ultra Low Input handled preparation of low-cell-number fractions.

Study observations and caveats: A small proportion of clonotypes was detected in both the CD4 and CD8 compartments. A weaker but faster secondary response was observed, peaking on day 5 versus 15.

TCRdb reprocessed the 5' RACE reads via MiXCR and lists one record per CDR3 protein. Of approximately 34,000 distinct CDR3 sequences detected, approximately 10% appear once; the ten largest clones hold around 12%. This specimen consisted of PBMCs, either bulk or a sorted T-cell subset (CD4+, CD8+, memory, or dextramer-sorted; not recorded which), obtained roughly 14 days after the first yellow fever vaccination. The TCR comes from a young man who received the YFV17D yellow fever vaccine.

CDR3 region: CASSEEVGGQGALHF. As DNA, the CDR3 is TGTGCCAGCAGTGAAGAGGTCGGAGGACAAGGGGCCCTCCACTTT. The rearrangement links TRBV6-1 to TRBJ1-6, with TRBD1 as a possible D gene (5 bases). The CDR3 consists of 15 residues. CDR1 MNHNS and CDR2 SASEGT come from the germline V gene. Trimming shortened V by 1 base and J by 14 bases, and 18 bases separated the two germline ends.